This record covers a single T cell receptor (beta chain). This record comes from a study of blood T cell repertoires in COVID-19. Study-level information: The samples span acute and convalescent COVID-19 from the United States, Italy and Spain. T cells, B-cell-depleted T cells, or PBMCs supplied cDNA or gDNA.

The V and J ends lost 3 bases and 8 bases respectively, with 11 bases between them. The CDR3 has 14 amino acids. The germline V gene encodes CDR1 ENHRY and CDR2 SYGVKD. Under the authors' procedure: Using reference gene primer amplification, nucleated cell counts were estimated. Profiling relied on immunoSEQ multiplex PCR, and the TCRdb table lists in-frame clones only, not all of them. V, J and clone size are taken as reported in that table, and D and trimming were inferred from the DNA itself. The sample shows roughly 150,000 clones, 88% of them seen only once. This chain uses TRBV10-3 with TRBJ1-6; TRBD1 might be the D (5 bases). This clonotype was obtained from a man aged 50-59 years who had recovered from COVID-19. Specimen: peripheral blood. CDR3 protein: CAISDWEGDSPLHF. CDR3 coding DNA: TGTGCCATCAGTGACTGGGAAGGGGATTCACCCCTCCACTTT.